Detailed here is one T cell receptor (beta chain). Its antigen is unidentified. This record belongs to a study of TIL therapy for anti-PD-1-resistant metastatic lung cancer. Overall study findings and caveats: Infused TIL clonotypes partially replaced the baseline blood repertoire, then decayed over months.

CDR3 length: 15 residues. The germline V and J ends were trimmed by 0 bases and 1 base, with 9 bases remaining between them. CDR1 MGHRA and CDR2 YSYEKL come from the germline V gene. The libraries were made with immunoSEQ v3. Each library reached about 2 million read pairs, or roughly 5-6 million at deep level. Data came from immunoSEQ multiplex PCR; TCRdb stores just in-frame clones and leaves some out. Of approximately 57,000 clones listed, 70% to 90% are singletons. Documented time point: pre-treatment sample, taken before nivolumab and TIL therapy. Patients were adults with stage 4 NSCLC. V gene TRBV4-1 combines with J gene TRBJ1-1; D remains ambiguous. The input for sequencing was blood, taken at baseline. The clonotype originates from a person aged 25-80 years with non-small cell lung cancer. The CDR3 DNA follows: TGCGCCAGCAGCCAAGACCAGGTCTCGAACACTGAAGCTTTCTTT. This encodes CASSQDQVSNTEAFF.